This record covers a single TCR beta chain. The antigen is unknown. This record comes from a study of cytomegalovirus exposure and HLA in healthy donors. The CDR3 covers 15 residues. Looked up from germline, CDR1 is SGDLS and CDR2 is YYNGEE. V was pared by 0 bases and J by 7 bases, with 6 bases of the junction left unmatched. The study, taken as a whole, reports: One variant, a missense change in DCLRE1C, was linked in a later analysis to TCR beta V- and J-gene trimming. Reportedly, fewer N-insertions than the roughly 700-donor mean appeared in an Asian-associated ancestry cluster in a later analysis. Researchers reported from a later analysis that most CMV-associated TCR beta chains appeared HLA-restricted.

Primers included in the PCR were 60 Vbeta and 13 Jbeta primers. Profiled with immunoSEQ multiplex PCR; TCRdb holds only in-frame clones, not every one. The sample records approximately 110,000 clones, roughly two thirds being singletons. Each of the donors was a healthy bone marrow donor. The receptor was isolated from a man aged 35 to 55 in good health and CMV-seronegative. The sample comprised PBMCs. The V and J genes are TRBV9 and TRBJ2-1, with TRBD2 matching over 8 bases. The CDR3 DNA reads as TGTGCCAGCAGCGTAGCCGGGGGGGCGGGTAATGAGCAGTTCTTC. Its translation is CASSVAGGAGNEQFF.